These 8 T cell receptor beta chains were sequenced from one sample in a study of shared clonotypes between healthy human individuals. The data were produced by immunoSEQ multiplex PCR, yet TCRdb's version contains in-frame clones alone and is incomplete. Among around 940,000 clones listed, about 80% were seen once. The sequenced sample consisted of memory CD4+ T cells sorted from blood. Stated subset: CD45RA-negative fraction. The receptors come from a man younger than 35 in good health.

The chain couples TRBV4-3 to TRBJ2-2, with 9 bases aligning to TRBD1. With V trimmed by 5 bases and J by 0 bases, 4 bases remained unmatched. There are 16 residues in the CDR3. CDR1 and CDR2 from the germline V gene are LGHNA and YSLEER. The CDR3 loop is CASSAGTGSNTGELFF. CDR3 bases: TGCGCCAGCAGCGCCGGGACAGGGTCGAACACCGGGGAGCTGTTTTTT.

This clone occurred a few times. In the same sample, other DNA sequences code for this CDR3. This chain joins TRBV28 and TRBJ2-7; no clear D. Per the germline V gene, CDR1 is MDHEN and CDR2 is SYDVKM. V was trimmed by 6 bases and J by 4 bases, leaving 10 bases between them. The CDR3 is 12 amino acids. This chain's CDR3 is CASSRTSYEQYF. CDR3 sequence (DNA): TGTGCCAGCAGCCGTACATCGTACGAGCAGTACTTC.

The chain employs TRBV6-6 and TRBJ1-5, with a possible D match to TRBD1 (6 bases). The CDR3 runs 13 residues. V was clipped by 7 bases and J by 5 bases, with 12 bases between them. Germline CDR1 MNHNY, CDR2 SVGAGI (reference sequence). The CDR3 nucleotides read TGTGCCAGCATAGGGGGAGACTATCAGCCCCAGCATTTT. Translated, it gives CASIGGDYQPQHF.

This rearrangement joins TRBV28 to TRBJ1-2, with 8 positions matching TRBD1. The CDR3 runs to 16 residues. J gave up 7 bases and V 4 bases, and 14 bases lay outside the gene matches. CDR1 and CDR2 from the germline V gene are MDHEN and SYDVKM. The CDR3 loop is CASSSPFGTGDAGYTF. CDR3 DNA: TGTGCCAGCAGTTCCCCGTTCGGGACAGGAGACGCTGGCTACACCTTC.

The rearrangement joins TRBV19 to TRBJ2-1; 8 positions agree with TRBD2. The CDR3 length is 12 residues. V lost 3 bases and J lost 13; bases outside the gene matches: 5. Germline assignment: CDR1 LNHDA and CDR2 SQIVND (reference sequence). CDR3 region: CASSIVAGFQFF. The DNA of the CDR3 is TGTGCCAGTAGTATTGTAGCGGGATTTCAGTTCTTC.

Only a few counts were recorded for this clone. The CDR3 coding sequence is TGTGCCAGCAGCAAGGAGAAGACCCAGTACTTC. Translating gives CASSKEKTQYF. The rearrangement links TRBV5-6 to TRBJ2-5; D ambiguous. V gave up 4 bases and J gave up 6 bases, with 7 bases separating them. Germline V gene data show CDR1 as SGHDT and CDR2 as YYEEEE. The CDR3 length is 11 residues.

The CDR3 sequence is CASSFVMDGSSYNEQFF. The CDR3 bases are TGTGCCAGCAGTTTTGTTATGGACGGAAGCTCCTACAATGAGCAGTTCTTC. The chain carries TRBV27 and TRBJ2-1; D uncertain. Looked up from germline, CDR1 is MNHEY and CDR2 is SMNVEV (reference sequence). The CDR3 has 17 residues. V was clipped by 3 bases and J by 0 bases, with 15 bases between them.

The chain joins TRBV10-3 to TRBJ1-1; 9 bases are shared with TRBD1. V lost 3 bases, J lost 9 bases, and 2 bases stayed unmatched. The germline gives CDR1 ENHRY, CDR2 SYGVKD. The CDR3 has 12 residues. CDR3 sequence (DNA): TGTGCCATCAGTGATGGGACAGGGCAAGCTTTCTTT. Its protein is CAISDGTGQAFF.